The clone carrying this T cell receptor (beta chain) appeared once. The antigen is undetermined. This sample stems from a study of cytomegalovirus exposure and HLA in healthy donors. The PCR had 60 Vbeta and 13 Jbeta primers. Method: immunoSEQ multiplex PCR; TCRdb's copy keeps in-frame clones and lacks some. The data contain about 150,000 clones, 82% of them singletons. Study-wide results and limits: TCR beta sequences reportedly predicted the HLA-A and HLA-B alleles of most subjects accurately. HLA alleles were associated with 17,000 or so TCR beta sequences in a later analysis at 0.05 false discovery rate. Highly shared variants forming one cluster were likely a sequencing artifact. Upon later analysis, HLA-associated TCR beta chains proved more clonally expanded than other, equally common chains.

The CDR3 has 17 amino acids. Germline loops: CDR1 SGHTS, CDR2 YDEGEE. V lost 3 bases, J lost 0 bases, and 6 bases stayed unmatched. The sequencing sample was made of PBMCs. The sequence was collected from a woman aged 45-65 years in good health and CMV-seropositive. V gene TRBV5-8 combines with J gene TRBJ1-6, with 7 bases identical to TRBD1. This chain's CDR3 is CASSWGDSSSYNSPLHF. The CDR3 coding sequence is TGTGCCAGCAGCTGGGGGGACAGCAGCTCCTATAATTCACCCCTCCACTTT.